Following are 6 T cell receptor beta chains from one sample sequenced in a study of CD8+CD57+ T cells in acquired aplastic anemia. Genomic DNA was employed as the template in profiling TCR beta VDJ and CDR3. TCRdb fed the reads into MiXCR, producing one record per CDR3 protein. The data contain over 45,000 distinct CDR3 sequences, about 73% of them seen just once; the ten biggest clones take up 34%. The sequencing input was sorted CD4+, CD8+, or CD8+CD57+ T cells (not recorded which) from PBMCs. The source is a human donor in good health, serving as a control.

The count of this clonotype is one. The rearrangement links TRBV9 to TRBJ2-7, with D possibly matching TRBD2 (6 bases). Trimming stripped 2 bases from V and 6 bases from J, with 12 bases between. The CDR3 is 13 residues long. Germline values: CDR1 SGDLS, CDR2 YYNGEE. CDR3: CASSVVSGGEQYF. In DNA, the CDR3 is TGTGCCAGCAGCGTGGTTTCCGGGGGCGAGCAGTACTTC.

This clonotype was detected only once. The missing conserved phenylalanine or tryptophan at the end of this CDR3 makes a read error likely. The V call is TRBV5-1, the J call TRBJ1-5; no clear D. The CDR3 length is 14 residues. Trimming cost V 0 bases and J 3 bases, with 7 bases left between them. The germline V gene has CDR1 SGHRS and CDR2 YFSETQ. The CDR3, as DNA: TGCGCCAGCAGCTTGGTGGCAGACAATCAGCCCCAGCATCTT. Amino acid sequence: CASSLVADNQPQHL.

By share, this clonotype counts as medium-sized. This chain connects TRBV19 to TRBJ2-1; 7 bases line up with TRBD2. J gave up 10 bases and V 7 bases, and 19 bases lay outside the gene matches. CDR3 length: 16 residues. CDR1 is LNHDA and CDR2 is SQIVND in the germline V gene (reference sequence). CDR3 coding DNA: TGTGCCAGTAACAATGGGGCTAGCGGAGTTGGTGACGAGCAGTTCTTC. It specifies CASNNGASGVGDEQFF.

The J gene is TRBJ1-2, the V gene TRBV24-1; the D gene is possibly TRBD1 (5 bases). CDR3 length equals 13 residues. From germline, CDR1 is KGHDR and CDR2 SFDVKD. V was shortened by 1 base and J by 14 bases, with 16 bases between the two germline ends. CDR3 in DNA: TGTGCCACCAGTGATTTCGGGACCGGAGAAACGACCTTC. This encodes CATSDFGTGETTF.

The chain carries TRBV15 and TRBJ2-7; TRBD2 matches at 11 bases. The CDR3 extends over 19 amino acids. The junction had 15 bases not matched to a gene; V was cut back by 3 bases and J by 2 bases. Germline lookup yields CDR1 LNHNV and CDR2 YYDKDF (reference sequence). The CDR3 nucleotides read TGTGCCACCAGCAGTTCCGCAGCCCGTACTAGCGGGGGACCCTACGAGCAGTACTTC. Its translation is CATSSSAARTSGGPYEQYF.

Remarks on this clonotype: No conserved phenylalanine or tryptophan is present at the end of the CDR3, so a read error is the likely explanation. V usage is TRBV7-8 and J usage is TRBJ2-7; no firm D call. This CDR3 is 15 amino acids long. Trimming shortened V by 5 bases and J by 4 bases, and 18 bases separated the two germline ends. CDR1 SGHVS and CDR2 FQNEAQ come from the germline V gene. CDR3 DNA sequence: TGTGCCAGCAGCGCGAGAAGGGAAACTGGGTACGAGCAGTACCTC. It yields the protein CASSARRETGYEQYL.